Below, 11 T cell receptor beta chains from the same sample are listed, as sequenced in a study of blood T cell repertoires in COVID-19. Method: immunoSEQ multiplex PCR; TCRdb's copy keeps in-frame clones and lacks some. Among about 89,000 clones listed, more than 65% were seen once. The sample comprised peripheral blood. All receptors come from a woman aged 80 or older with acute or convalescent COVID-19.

CDR3 sequence: CASSEAGPGIYGYTF. In DNA form, the CDR3 reads TGTGCCAGCAGTGAAGCGGGCCCAGGGATCTATGGCTACACCTTC. The chain uses TRBV2 and TRBJ1-2, with D possibly matching TRBD1 (5 bases). V was clipped by 0 bases and J by 4 bases, with 12 bases between them. Germline lookup yields CDR1 SNHLY and CDR2 FYNNEI. This CDR3 contains 15 residues.

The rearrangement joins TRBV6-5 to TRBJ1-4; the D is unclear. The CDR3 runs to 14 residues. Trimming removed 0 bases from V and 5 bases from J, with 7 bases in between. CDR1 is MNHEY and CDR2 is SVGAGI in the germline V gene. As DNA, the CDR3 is TGTGCCAGCAGTTACTCGACAAGAAATGAAAAACTGTTTTTT. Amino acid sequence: CASSYSTRNEKLFF.

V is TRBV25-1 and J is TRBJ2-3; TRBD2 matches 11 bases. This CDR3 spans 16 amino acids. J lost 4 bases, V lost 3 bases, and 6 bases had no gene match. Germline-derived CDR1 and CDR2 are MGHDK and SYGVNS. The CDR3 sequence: CASSEIAGGKADTQYF. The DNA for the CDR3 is TGTGCCAGCAGTGAGATAGCGGGGGGGAAAGCAGATACGCAGTATTTT.

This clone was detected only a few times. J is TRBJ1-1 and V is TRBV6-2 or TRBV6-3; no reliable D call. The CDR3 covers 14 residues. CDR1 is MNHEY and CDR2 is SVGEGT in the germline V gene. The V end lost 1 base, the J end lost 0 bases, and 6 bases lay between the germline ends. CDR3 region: CASSYWELNTEAFF. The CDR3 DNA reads TGTGCCAGCAGTTACTGGGAGTTGAACACTGAAGCTTTCTTT.

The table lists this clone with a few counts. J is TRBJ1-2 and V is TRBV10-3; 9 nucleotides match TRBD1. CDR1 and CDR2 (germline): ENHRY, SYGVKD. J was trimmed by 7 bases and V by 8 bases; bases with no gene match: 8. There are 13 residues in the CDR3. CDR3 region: CAIGRQGVGGYTF. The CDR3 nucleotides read TGTGCCATCGGCCGACAGGGGGTTGGTGGCTACACCTTC.

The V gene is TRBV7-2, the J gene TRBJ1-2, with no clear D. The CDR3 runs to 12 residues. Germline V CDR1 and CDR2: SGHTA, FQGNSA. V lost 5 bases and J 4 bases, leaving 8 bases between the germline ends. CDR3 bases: TGTGCCAGCAGCCCTAATCGCTATGGCTACACCTTC. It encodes CASSPNRYGYTF.

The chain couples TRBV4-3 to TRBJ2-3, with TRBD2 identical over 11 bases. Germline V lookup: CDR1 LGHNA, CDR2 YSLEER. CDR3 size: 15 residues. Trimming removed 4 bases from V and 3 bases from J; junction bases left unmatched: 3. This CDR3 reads CASSRLAGGTDTQYF. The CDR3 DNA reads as TGCGCCAGCAGCCGGTTAGCGGGGGGGACAGATACGCAGTATTTT.

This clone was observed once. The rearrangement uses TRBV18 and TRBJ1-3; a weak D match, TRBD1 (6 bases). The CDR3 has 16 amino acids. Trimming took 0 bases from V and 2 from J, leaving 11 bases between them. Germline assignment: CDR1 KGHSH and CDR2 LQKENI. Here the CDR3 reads CASSPPHGTPGNTIYF. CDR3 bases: TGTGCCAGCTCACCACCGCACGGGACACCTGGAAACACCATATATTTT.

The DNA of the CDR3 is TGTGCCAGCAGTGATTTAGTTCGGCCCCAGCATTTT. Amino acid sequence: CASSDLVRPQHF. V is TRBV6-1 and J is TRBJ1-5, with D uncertain. The CDR3 length is 12 residues. Germline V CDR1 and CDR2: MNHNS, SASEGT. The ends were cut back, 3 bases at V and 9 bases at J, with 9 bases in the middle.

The DNA of the CDR3 is TGTGCCAGCAGTTTCGGGACAGGGGGCAGGTACGTC. Translating it yields CASSFGTGGRYV. This chain links TRBV6-2 or TRBV6-3 with TRBJ2-7; 12 bases agree with TRBD1. V lost 4 bases and J lost 12; bases outside the gene matches: 4. The CDR3 is 12 residues long. Germline CDR1 and CDR2: MNHEY and SVGEGT.

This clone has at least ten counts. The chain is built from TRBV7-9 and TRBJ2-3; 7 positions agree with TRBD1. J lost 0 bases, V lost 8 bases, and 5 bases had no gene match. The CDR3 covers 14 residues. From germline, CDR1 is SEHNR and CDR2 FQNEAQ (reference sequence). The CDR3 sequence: CASSNRGSTDTQYF. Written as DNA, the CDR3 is TGTGCCAGCTCTAACAGGGGTAGCACAGATACGCAGTATTTT.